The rows below give T cell receptor beta chains drawn from one sample of a study of neurological immune-mediated disorders. A single record per CDR3 protein comes from TCRdb applying MiXCR to the 5' RACE reads. The repertoire holds approximately 26,000 distinct CDR3 sequences, with 2.5% to 4% as singletons. Sequencing input: PBMCs. These TCRs come from a woman aged 25 to 39 with multiple sclerosis. CDR3s include the opening cysteine and the closing phenylalanine or tryptophan. A D gene is named only where the DNA matches it firmly. Clone size is stated in some rows and not others, as once, few, many or a class when expanded.

V gene,J gene,D gene,clone size,CDR3 protein,CDR3 DNA
TRBV7-8,TRBJ2-3,TRBD2,many,CASSPTSGASTDTQYF,TGTGCCAGCAGCCCCACTAGCGGGGCTAGCACAGATACGCAGTATTTT
TRBV24-1,TRBJ2-1,-,many,CATSYAGSSDEQFF,TGTGCCACCAGCTACGCAGGGAGTTCCGATGAGCAGTTCTTC
TRBV5-1,TRBJ2-1,TRBD2,many,CASSMTSGGASYNEQFF,TGCGCCAGCAGCATGACTAGCGGGGGGGCTTCCTACAATGAGCAGTTCTTC
TRBV20-1,TRBJ1-2,-,many,CSPINGYYGYTF,TGCAGTCCTATCAATGGCTACTATGGCTACACCTTC
TRBV9,TRBJ2-7,-,many,CASSPQQGEQYF,TGTGCCAGCAGCCCTCAGCAGGGCGAGCAGTACTTC
TRBV28,TRBJ1-6,-,many,CASSLWGEAISPLNF,TGTGCCAGCAGTTTGTGGGGAGAGGCCATTTCACCCCTCAACTTT
TRBV7-9,TRBJ2-7,TRBD1,many,CASSPQGVEYEQYF,TGTGCCAGCAGCCCGCAGGGGGTGGAGTACGAGCAGTACTTC
TRBV12-3/TRBV12-4,TRBJ1-1,-,many,CASSFSGNTEAFF,TGTGCCAGCAGTTTTAGCGGGAACACTGAAGCTTTCTTT
TRBV4-2,TRBJ2-1,TRBD2,many,CASSQETSGGAGEQFF,TGTGCCAGCAGCCAAGAGACTAGCGGGGGGGCCGGGGAGCAGTTCTTC
TRBV20-1,TRBJ2-7,-,-,CSGGRGIPSAEQYF,TGCAGTGGGGGCCGTGGAATTCCTAGCGCAGAGCAGTACTTC
TRBV5-6,TRBJ1-5,-,many,CASSRRGYQPQNF,TGTGCCAGCAGCCGGCGGGGATACCAGCCCCAGAATTTT
TRBV27,TRBJ1-1,-,many,CASSAPGLYTEAFF,TGTGCCAGCAGTGCCCCCGGCCTCTACACTGAAGCTTTCTTT
TRBV20-1,TRBJ2-1,TRBD2,many,CSAPGLAGAKNEQFF,TGCAGTGCTCCAGGACTAGCGGGGGCTAAAAATGAGCAGTTCTTC
TRBV5-1,TRBJ2-4,-,many,CASSLRSGAQPGNIQYF,TGCGCCAGCAGCTTGAGGAGCGGTGCCCAACCTGGTAACATTCAGTACTTC
TRBV11-3,TRBJ2-3,-,many,CASSSGPGADTQYF,TGTGCCAGCAGCTCGGGCCCCGGCGCAGATACGCAGTATTTT
TRBV5-1,TRBJ2-3,TRBD2,many,CASSLPKTSGGSDTQYF,TGCGCCAGCAGCTTACCCAAGACTAGCGGGGGCTCAGATACGCAGTATTTT
TRBV20-1,TRBJ2-3,TRBD2,many,CSASGTSGFADTQYF,TGCAGTGCTAGCGGGACTAGCGGATTTGCAGATACGCAGTATTTT
TRBV11-2,TRBJ2-1,TRBD1,many,CASSPGQGREQFF,TGTGCCAGCAGCCCAGGACAGGGAAGAGAGCAGTTCTTC
TRBV6-2/TRBV6-3,TRBJ2-7,TRBD1,many,CASSRAGTGYEQYF,TGTGCCAGCAGTCGAGCCGGGACAGGCTACGAGCAGTACTTC
TRBV5-4,TRBJ2-3,-,many,CASSRDDTDTQYF,TGTGCCAGCAGCCGGGACGACACAGATACGCAGTATTTT
TRBV28,TRBJ2-1,-,medium-sized,CASSLWHNEQFF,TGTGCCAGCAGTTTATGGCACAATGAGCAGTTCTTC
TRBV20-1,TRBJ1-6,-,many,CSARPSQNSPLNF,TGCAGTGCCCGCCCCAGCCAGAATTCACCCCTCAACTTT
TRBV7-9,TRBJ2-6,TRBD2,many,CASPGGPRANVLTF,TGTGCCAGCCCGGGGGGTCCGAGGGCCAACGTCCTGACTTTC
TRBV4-3,TRBJ2-7,TRBD2,many,CASSRGLAGAYEQYF,TGCGCCAGCAGCCGGGGACTAGCGGGGGCCTACGAGCAGTACTTC
TRBV5-1,TRBJ1-1,-,many,CASSPGSIGYTEAFF,TGCGCCAGCAGCCCTGGTTCAATAGGGTACACTGAAGCTTTCTTT
TRBV20-1,TRBJ2-7,-,many,CSARGGSEQYF,TGCAGTGCTAGAGGAGGGAGCGAGCAGTACTTC
TRBV5-5,TRBJ1-5,-,many,CASSEGGMDQPQHF,TGTGCCAGCAGCGAGGGGGGGATGGATCAGCCCCAGCATTTT
TRBV20-1,TRBJ2-1,TRBD2,many,CSANSRRTSGGNEQFF,TGCAGTGCCAACTCCCGGAGAACTAGCGGGGGGAATGAGCAGTTCTTC
TRBV7-2,TRBJ1-6,-,many,CASTVGGNSPLNF,TGTGCCAGCACCGTGGGAGGTAATTCACCCCTCAACTTT